This TCR beta chain comes out of a study of vaccination and CD4 T cells after COVID-19. As for the study in general: The control cultures got either a CEFX pool, an HIV-1 Nef pool, or no peptide at all.

Concerning this clonotype itself: Its antigen is not known.

Treatment here: approximately nine-day PBMC culture with coronavirus spike peptide pools or control peptides (ViraFEST assay). T cells were expanded with peptide pools, and expanded clonotypes were identified by TCR sequencing. A half-volume replacement of the medium with fresh IL-2 medium was performed on days 3 and 7. The CDR3 has 15 amino acids. V was shortened by 9 bases and J by 5 bases, with 17 bases between the two germline ends. Germline-derived CDR1 and CDR2 are LNHDA and SQIVND (reference sequence). With the Oncomine TCR Beta short-read assay, DNA from cultured CD4+ T cells was sequenced. From the PCR reads, TCRdb called clonotypes with MiXCR, one entry per CDR3 protein. The table has thousands of distinct CDR3 sequences, over 60% seen once; the top ten hold less than 40%.

The sample consisted of CD4+ T cells from blood, cultured in vitro. The TCR comes from a human donor who had recovered from COVID-19. The chain recombines TRBV19 with TRBJ1-6; D uncertain. The CDR3 reads CASKGRAPNNSPLHF. As DNA, the CDR3 is TGTGCCAGCAAGGGTAGAGCTCCCAATAATTCACCCCTCCACTTT.